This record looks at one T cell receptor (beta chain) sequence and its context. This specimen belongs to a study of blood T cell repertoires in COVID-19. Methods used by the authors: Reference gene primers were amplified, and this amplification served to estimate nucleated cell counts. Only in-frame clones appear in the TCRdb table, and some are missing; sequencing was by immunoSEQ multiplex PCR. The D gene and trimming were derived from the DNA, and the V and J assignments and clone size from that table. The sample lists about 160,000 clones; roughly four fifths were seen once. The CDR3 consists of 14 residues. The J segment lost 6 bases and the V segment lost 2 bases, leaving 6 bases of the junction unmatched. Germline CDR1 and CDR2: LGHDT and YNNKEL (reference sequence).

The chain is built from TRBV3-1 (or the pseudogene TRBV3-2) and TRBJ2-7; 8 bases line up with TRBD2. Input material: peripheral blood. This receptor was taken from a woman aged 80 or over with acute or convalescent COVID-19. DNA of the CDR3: TGTGCCAGCAGCCAATGGGCCGGGAGGGGCGAGCAGTACTTC. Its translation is CASSQWAGRGEQYF.